This TCR beta chain stems from a study of T cell repertoires in cytomegalovirus infection. On the study more broadly: Epitope selection comprised recently identified HLA-C-restricted CMV epitopes and well-studied HLA-B-restricted CMV epitopes. Public TCR beta signatures provided an indication of both CMV infection and a matching HLA type.

V was pared by 4 bases and J by 2 bases, with 11 bases of the junction left unmatched. This CDR3 spans 19 amino acids. Findings of the study overall: HLA-C-restricted TCR beta clonotypes specific for CMV led the ex vivo response. Carriers of CMV and the relevant HLA type were discriminated by public TCR beta frequency.

TCRdb called the reads again in MiXCR, with one record for every CDR3 protein. The sample lists around 750,000 distinct CDR3 sequences; around a third were seen once. As concerns this clonotype: Its specificity is not known.

The material was cultured CD8+ T cells from PBMCs, obtained from culture after CMV antigen stimulation. This chain connects TRBV5-3 to TRBJ2-6; 11 nucleotides line up with TRBD1. TRBV5-3 is given ORF status, its function remaining uncertain. This TCR came from a human donor in good health (CMV status not recorded). Some clones in this sample may be carry-over from other donors' samples. For the CDR3, the DNA is TGTGCCAGAAGCCCGGTAAAGGACAGGGGGCTTCCTGGGGCCAACGTCCTGACTTTC. Residues: CARSPVKDRGLPGANVLTF.